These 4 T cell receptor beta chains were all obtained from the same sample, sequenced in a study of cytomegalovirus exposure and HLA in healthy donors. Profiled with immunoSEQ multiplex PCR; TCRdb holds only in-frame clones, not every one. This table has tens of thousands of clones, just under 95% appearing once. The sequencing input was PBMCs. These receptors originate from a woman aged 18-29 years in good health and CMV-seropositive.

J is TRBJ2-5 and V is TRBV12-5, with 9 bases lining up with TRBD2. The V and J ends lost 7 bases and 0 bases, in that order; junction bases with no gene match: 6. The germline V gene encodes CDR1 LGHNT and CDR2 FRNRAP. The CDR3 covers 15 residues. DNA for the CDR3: TGTGCTAGTGAAAAAGCGGGGGGTAACCAAGAGACCCAGTACTTC. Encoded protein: CASEKAGGNQETQYF.

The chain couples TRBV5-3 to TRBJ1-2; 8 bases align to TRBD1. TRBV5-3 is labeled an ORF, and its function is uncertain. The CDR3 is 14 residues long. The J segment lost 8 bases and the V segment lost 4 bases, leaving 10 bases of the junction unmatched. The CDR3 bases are TGTGCCAGAAGCGGAACGGACAGGGACTTCGGCTACACCTTC. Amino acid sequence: CARSGTDRDFGYTF.

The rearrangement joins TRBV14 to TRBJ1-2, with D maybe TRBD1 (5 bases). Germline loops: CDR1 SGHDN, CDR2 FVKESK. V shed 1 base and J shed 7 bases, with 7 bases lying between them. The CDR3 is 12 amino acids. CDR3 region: CASSQVGLGYTF. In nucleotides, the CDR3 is TGTGCCAGCAGCCAAGTGGGGCTTGGCTACACCTTC.

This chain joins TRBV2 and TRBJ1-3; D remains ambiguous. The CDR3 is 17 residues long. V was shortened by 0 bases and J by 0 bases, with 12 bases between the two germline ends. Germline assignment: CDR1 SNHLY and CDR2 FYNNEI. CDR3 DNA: TGTGCCAGCAGTGAAGCGCGGAGGGAAAACTCTGGAAACACCATATATTTT. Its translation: CASSEARRENSGNTIYF.